This is a list of T cell receptor beta chains from one sample in a study of post-analysis software for immune sequencing data. TCRdb fed the PCR reads into MiXCR, producing one record per CDR3 protein. The sample records over 150,000 distinct CDR3 sequences, approximately 30% being singletons. Sequenced: blood. These receptors all come from a girl aged 5-17 years with multiple sclerosis. Each CDR3 is given without its conserved first and last residue. A D gene is named only where the DNA matches it firmly.

>TRBV15|NA
ATSRGRGSGGYT
>TRBV5-1|TRBD2
ASSLVSGRNNEQF
>TRBV12-3/TRBV12-4|NA
ASSLRDSSREQY
>TRBV29-1|TRBD1
SVEPATGVGQETQY
>TRBV29-1|NA
SVFPGRQTGTSGANVLT
>TRBV29-1|NA
SVEWGRFNEQF
>TRBV27|TRBD1
ASSPGQVVEQY
>TRBV7-9|TRBD1
ASSLGPGQDPYEQY
>TRBV10-3|TRBD2
AISESTSGRAETQY
>TRBV5-1|TRBD2
ASRRGVAGVYNEQY
>TRBV7-2|TRBD2
ASSSTSGGDYNEQY
>TRBV21-1|NA
ASSKQGPGYT
>TRBV20-1|NA
LTYTGHYGYT
>TRBV12-3/TRBV12-4|NA
ASTLSENTEAF
>TRBV20-1|TRBD2
SARGWTSGRTYNEQY
>TRBV11-1|NA
ASSGGAGRLYGEQY
>TRBV5-1|NA
ASSLAFKGEGTEAF
>TRBV5-6|TRBD1
ASSGTGGRYEQY
>TRBV5-1|NA
ASSFTGDEQF
>TRBV7-9|NA
ASSLRDPSYNEQF
>TRBV12-3/TRBV12-4|TRBD2
ASSLVKSTSGFNEQY
>TRBV6-5|TRBD1
ASSSPGIRDRDYEQY
>TRBV5-5|NA
ASSLQGSDVYT
>TRBV7-3|NA
ASSYWKLETQY
>TRBV20-1|TRBD2
SARAPGLASYEQY
>TRBV18|TRBD1
ACSPYFDGTGGLLMPYEQY
>TRBV2|TRBD2
ASSQAGESSYEQY
>TRBV5-1|NA
ASSFLDSSFSYNEQF
>TRBV5-1|NA
ASSLQGSGANVLT